The rows below give T cell receptor beta chains drawn from one sample of a study of T cell responses to AZD1222 COVID-19 vaccine. Method: immunoSEQ multiplex PCR; TCRdb's copy keeps in-frame clones and lacks some. The table shows around 110,000 clones, with over 75% occurring only once. This material consisted of peripheral blood, taken on day 0 of AZD1222 vaccination. The receptor set was obtained from an adult in good health. Both conserved end residues are part of each CDR3. D genes are given only for firm matches. Not every row has a clone size; where given, it reads once, few, many or a size class.

clone size,CDR3 length,J gene,D gene,V gene,CDR3 protein,CDR3 DNA
NA,12,TRBJ2-5,NA,TRBV30,CAWKQVEETQYF,TGTGCCTGGAAACAGGTGGAAGAGACCCAGTACTTC
NA,11,TRBJ2-1,NA,TRBV20-1,CSAQVYNEQFF,TGCAGTGCTCAGGTCTACAATGAGCAGTTCTTC
NA,13,TRBJ1-3,NA,TRBV13,CASSIQGYDTIYF,TGTGCCAGCAGCATACAGGGTTATGACACCATATATTTT
NA,13,TRBJ2-7,NA,TRBV28,CASSRTQTRQQYF,TGTGCCAGCAGTAGGACTCAGACGAGGCAGCAGTACTTC
NA,15,TRBJ2-2,NA,TRBV7-6,CASSPDRGGAGELFF,TGTGCCAGCAGCCCAGACAGAGGGGGAGCGGGGGAGCTGTTTTTT
NA,15,TRBJ1-2,NA,TRBV7-2,CASSLWGDPSYGYTF,TGTGCCAGCAGCTTATGGGGGGACCCATCCTATGGCTACACCTTC
NA,15,TRBJ1-1,NA,TRBV14,CASSPGGALNTEAFF,TGTGCCAGCAGCCCGGGTGGGGCCCTGAACACTGAAGCTTTCTTT
NA,15,TRBJ2-2,NA,TRBV9,CASSVGGTETGELFF,TGTGCCAGCAGCGTAGGCGGGACGGAGACCGGGGAGCTGTTTTTT
NA,15,TRBJ1-3,TRBD1,TRBV5-1,CASTMGQEGGNTIYF,TGCGCCAGCACCATGGGACAGGAGGGCGGAAACACCATATATTTT
NA,17,TRBJ2-1,NA,TRBV23-1,CASSRISRRWSYNEQFF,TGCGCCAGCAGTCGTATTAGCCGGAGATGGTCCTACAATGAGCAGTTCTTC
NA,15,TRBJ1-6,TRBD1,TRBV28,CASSFRDRKNSPLHF,TGTGCCAGCAGTTTCCGGGACAGGAAGAATTCACCCCTCCACTTT
NA,17,TRBJ2-1,TRBD2,TRBV9,CASSAPLGTSGMGEQFF,TGTGCCAGCAGCGCGCCCCTCGGGACTAGCGGGATGGGTGAGCAGTTCTTC
NA,15,TRBJ2-1,TRBD2,TRBV28,CASSPLAGFDNEQFF,TGTGCCAGCAGTCCACTAGCGGGGTTCGACAATGAGCAGTTCTTC
once,12,TRBJ2-5,NA,TRBV3-1/TRBV3-2,CASSQEEETQYF,TGTGCCAGCAGCCAAGAAGAAGAGACCCAGTACTTC
once,15,TRBJ2-1,NA,TRBV25-1,CATNVGQSNHNEQFF,TGTGCCACTAACGTAGGACAGAGCAATCACAATGAGCAGTTCTTC
NA,18,TRBJ2-2,TRBD1,TRBV7-3,CASSLTGTGLRDTGELFF,TGTGCCAGCAGCTTAACCGGGACAGGGCTGAGGGACACCGGGGAGCTGTTTTTT
NA,14,TRBJ1-3,NA,TRBV9,CASSEGRGSDTIYF,TGTGCCAGCAGCGAAGGGCGAGGGTCAGACACCATATATTTT
NA,13,TRBJ2-7,TRBD1,TRBV27,CASSPPGTGGWYF,TGTGCCAGCAGTCCGCCCGGGACAGGGGGCTGGTACTTC
NA,14,TRBJ1-2,NA,TRBV6-5,CASSPPGGFYGYTF,TGTGCCAGCAGTCCCCCAGGAGGGTTCTATGGCTACACCTTC
once,15,TRBJ1-5,NA,TRBV28,CASERFGGGDQPQHF,TGTGCCAGCGAAAGGTTCGGGGGGGGCGATCAGCCCCAGCATTTT
NA,15,TRBJ2-1,TRBD2,TRBV7-9,CASSLWTSGGNEQFF,TGTGCCAGCAGCTTATGGACTAGCGGGGGCAATGAGCAGTTCTTC
NA,18,TRBJ2-5,NA,TRBV7-6,CASSEAETGTFPRETQYF,TGTGCCAGCAGCGAGGCAGAAACAGGGACATTCCCTAGGGAGACCCAGTACTTC
NA,15,TRBJ1-1,NA,TRBV5-1,CASSSLGLGNTEAFF,TGCGCCAGCAGCTCGCTAGGTCTCGGAAACACTGAAGCTTTCTTT
NA,16,TRBJ2-7,TRBD2,TRBV9,CASSVAGLTSGTKQYF,TGTGCCAGCAGCGTAGCAGGGTTGACTAGCGGGACTAAGCAGTACTTC
NA,11,TRBJ1-1,NA,TRBV7-6,CASSLTAEAFF,TGTGCCAGCAGCTTAACGGCTGAAGCTTTCTTT
once,16,TRBJ1-6,NA,TRBV5-1,CASSPTPSSYNSPLHF,TGCGCCAGCAGTCCGACACCGAGCTCCTATAATTCACCCCTCCACTTT
NA,14,TRBJ1-1,NA,TRBV25-1,CASSITGRNTEAFF,TGTGCCAGCAGCATAACGGGCCGGAACACTGAAGCTTTCTTT
NA,12,TRBJ2-1,NA,TRBV27,CASTTGDNEQFF,TGTGCCAGCACCACCGGGGACAATGAGCAGTTCTTC
NA,15,TRBJ1-1,TRBD1,TRBV4-1,CASSPTGQGFTEAFF,TGCGCCAGCAGCCCTACCGGACAGGGGTTCACTGAAGCTTTCTTT
NA,13,TRBJ1-1,NA,TRBV6-5,CASRREMNTEAFF,TGTGCCAGCAGGAGGGAGATGAACACTGAAGCTTTCTTT
NA,16,TRBJ2-3,TRBD2,TRBV5-1,CASSLVTSGYTDTQYF,TGCGCCAGCAGCTTGGTGACTAGCGGCTACACAGATACGCAGTATTTT
NA,15,TRBJ2-3,TRBD2,TRBV24-1,CATSLSGRNRDTQYF,TGTGCCACCAGTTTGAGCGGGAGGAACAGAGATACGCAGTATTTT
NA,12,TRBJ1-2,NA,TRBV19,CASSRLSYGYTF,TGTGCCAGTAGTCGTCTCAGCTATGGCTACACCTTC
NA,13,TRBJ1-5,NA,TRBV3-1/TRBV3-2,CASSPQGGEPQHF,TGTGCCAGCAGCCCCCAGGGTGGGGAGCCCCAGCATTTT
NA,13,TRBJ1-2,TRBD1,TRBV3-1/TRBV3-2,CASSRDSDYGYTF,TGTGCCAGCAGCCGGGACAGCGACTATGGCTACACCTTC
NA,15,TRBJ1-2,TRBD1,TRBV4-1,CASSQGQGANYGYTF,TGCGCCAGCAGCCAAGGACAGGGAGCTAACTATGGCTACACCTTC
NA,16,TRBJ2-1,TRBD1,TRBV10-3,CAISESWTGGFGEQFF,TGTGCCATCAGTGAGTCGTGGACAGGGGGCTTTGGTGAGCAGTTCTTC
few,14,TRBJ2-7,NA,TRBV9,CASSVGRGEFEQYF,TGTGCCAGCAGCGTAGGTCGGGGCGAGTTTGAGCAGTACTTC
few,17,TRBJ1-3,TRBD1,TRBV6-6,CASSHFRDRVTGNTIYF,TGTGCCAGCAGTCATTTCCGGGACAGGGTGACAGGAAACACCATATATTTT
NA,14,TRBJ1-2,NA,TRBV7-9,CASSFQSADYGYTF,TGTGCCAGCAGCTTCCAGTCGGCGGACTATGGCTACACCTTC
NA,13,TRBJ1-3,NA,TRBV28,CASSTVSGNTIYF,TGTGCCAGCAGCACAGTCTCTGGAAACACCATATATTTT
NA,13,TRBJ2-1,NA,TRBV2,CASSGISNNEQFF,TGTGCCAGCAGTGGGATATCCAACAATGAGCAGTTCTTC
NA,13,TRBJ1-2,NA,TRBV24-1,CATPTGASYGYTF,TGTGCCACACCCACTGGAGCGTCCTATGGCTACACCTTC
NA,12,TRBJ1-2,NA,TRBV6-6,CASGRPDEGYTF,TGTGCCAGCGGACGCCCCGATGAGGGCTACACCTTC
few,11,TRBJ1-1,NA,TRBV6-5,CASSRQGEAFF,TGTGCCAGCTCTCGGCAGGGTGAAGCTTTCTTT
NA,19,TRBJ1-1,TRBD1,TRBV4-2,CASSQDSSWTGVGGAEAFF,TGTGCCAGCAGCCAAGATAGCTCGTGGACAGGGGTAGGGGGAGCTGAAGCTTTCTTT
NA,15,TRBJ2-1,NA,TRBV7-9,CASSSYKSSYNEQFF,TGTGCCAGCAGCTCCTACAAAAGCTCCTACAATGAGCAGTTCTTC
NA,14,TRBJ1-1,NA,TRBV9,CASSVASEIAEAFF,TGTGCCAGCAGCGTAGCCAGCGAGATCGCTGAAGCTTTCTTT
NA,16,TRBJ1-4,NA,TRBV19,CASKGQTLRTNEKLFF,TGTGCCAGTAAGGGACAAACTTTGCGAACTAATGAAAAACTGTTTTTT
NA,15,TRBJ1-5,NA,TRBV6-5,CASRPGDGSNQPQHF,TGTGCCAGCAGACCGGGAGATGGAAGCAATCAGCCCCAGCATTTT
few,16,TRBJ1-5,TRBD1,TRBV7-8,CASSFGRQGRNQPQHF,TGTGCCAGCAGCTTTGGGAGACAGGGAAGGAATCAGCCCCAGCATTTT
NA,14,TRBJ2-1,TRBD2,TRBV10-2,CASDPSGGDHEQFF,TGCGCCAGCGATCCTAGCGGGGGGGACCATGAGCAGTTCTTC
NA,14,TRBJ1-1,NA,TRBV6-6,CASRLQGGNTEAFF,TGTGCCAGCAGACTACAGGGTGGGAACACTGAAGCTTTCTTT
NA,13,TRBJ1-2,NA,TRBV19,CASSPNRVYGYTF,TGTGCCAGTAGCCCGAACCGAGTCTATGGCTACACCTTC
NA,15,TRBJ2-3,TRBD2,TRBV24-1,CATSSAGGGTDTQYF,TGTGCCACCAGCTCAGCGGGGGGGGGCACAGATACGCAGTATTTT
NA,17,TRBJ1-2,TRBD1,TRBV28,CASPVCGQGAVSYGYTF,TGTGCCAGCCCCGTGTGCGGACAGGGGGCGGTTAGCTATGGCTACACCTTC
NA,14,TRBJ2-7,NA,TRBV7-9,CASSFQGRSYEQYF,TGTGCCAGCAGCTTTCAGGGGAGGTCCTACGAGCAGTACTTC
NA,15,TRBJ2-2,NA,TRBV20-1,CSASTDPGNTGELFF,TGCAGTGCTAGTACAGACCCGGGGAACACCGGGGAGCTGTTTTTT
NA,11,TRBJ1-4,NA,TRBV6-5,CASSRDGKLFF,TGTGCCAGCAGTCGGGATGGAAAACTGTTTTTT